This note documents a single T cell receptor beta chain sequence. This CDR3 is 14 amino acids long. The V end was cut by 5 bases, the J end by 3 bases, with 14 bases between. Germline CDR1 GTSNPN, CDR2 SVGIG (reference sequence). cDNA serving as the sequencing template came from extracted, reverse transcribed RNA. Assay used: immunoSEQ multiplex PCR; TCRdb lists only in-frame clones, some missing. The sample carries some 170,000 clones, around 63% recorded once. This sample was taken from a study of CD8+ T cells in alopecia areata. The receptor comes from a human donor with alopecia areata. The rearrangement links TRBV30 to TRBJ2-1; D perhaps matches TRBD1 (6 bases). The specimen was CD4+ T cells sorted from blood, collected at week 0. The CDR3 nucleotides read TGTGCCTGGTCCCCTTTACAGGGCTACAATGAGCAGTTCTTC. This gives the protein CAWSPLQGYNEQFF.